Sequencing of this T cell receptor (beta chain) was carried out in a study of OX40 agonist ivuxolimab in advanced cancers. The CDR3 loop spans 16 amino acids. Germline V lookup: CDR1 SGHRS, CDR2 YFSETQ. V was pared by 3 bases and J by 3 bases, with 19 bases between. Assay used: immunoSEQ multiplex PCR; TCRdb lists only in-frame clones, some missing. The sample lists about 19,000 clones, about 86% seen once, with more than 13% in the top ten. This clonotype originated in an adult with an advanced solid tumor such as melanoma, head and neck, liver or kidney cancer. The specimen was CD4+ or CD8+ T cells sorted from blood, collected in a trial of the OX40 agonist ivuxolimab. V and J are TRBV5-1 and TRBJ2-7, with D perhaps matching TRBD2 (6 bases). In DNA, the CDR3 is TGCGCCAGCAGCTCGGCTGGACGGCCGGGGGACTACGAGCAGTACTTC. This translates into CASSSAGRPGDYEQYF. The full variable domain, in which reference TRBV5-1 and TRBJ2-7 provide the parts outside the CDR3, is KAGVTQTPRYLIKTRGQQVTLSCSPISGHRSVSWYQQTPGQGLQFLFEYFSETQRNKGNFPGRFSGRQFSNSRSEMNVSTLELGDSALYLCASSSAGRPGDYEQYFGPGTRLTVT.